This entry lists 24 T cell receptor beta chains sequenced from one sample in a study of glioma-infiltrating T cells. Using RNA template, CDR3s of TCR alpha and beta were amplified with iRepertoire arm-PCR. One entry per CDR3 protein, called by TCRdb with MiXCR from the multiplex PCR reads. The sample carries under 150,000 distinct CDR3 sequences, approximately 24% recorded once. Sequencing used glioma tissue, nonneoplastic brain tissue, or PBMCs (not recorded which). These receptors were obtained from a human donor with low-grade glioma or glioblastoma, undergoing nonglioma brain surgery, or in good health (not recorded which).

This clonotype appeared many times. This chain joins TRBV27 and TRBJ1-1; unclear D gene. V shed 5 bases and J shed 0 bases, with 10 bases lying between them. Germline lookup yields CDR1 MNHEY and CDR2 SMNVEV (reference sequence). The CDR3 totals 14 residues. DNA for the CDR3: TGTGCCAGCAGTCCCTCACGATTGAACACTGAAGCTTTCTTT. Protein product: CASSPSRLNTEAFF.

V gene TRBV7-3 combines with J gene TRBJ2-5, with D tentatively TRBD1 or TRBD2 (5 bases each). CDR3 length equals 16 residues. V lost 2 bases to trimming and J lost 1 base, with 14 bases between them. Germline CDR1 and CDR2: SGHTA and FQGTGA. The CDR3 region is CASSLRGSGPQETQYF. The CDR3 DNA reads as TGTGCCAGCAGCTTACGGGGCTCAGGTCCCCAAGAGACCCAGTACTTC.

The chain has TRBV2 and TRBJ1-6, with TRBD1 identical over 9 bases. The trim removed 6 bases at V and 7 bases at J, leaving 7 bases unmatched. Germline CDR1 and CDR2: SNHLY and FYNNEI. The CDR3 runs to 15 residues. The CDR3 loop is CASRETGGRNSPLHF. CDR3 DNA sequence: TGTGCCAGCAGAGAGACAGGGGGGCGAAATTCACCCCTCCACTTT.

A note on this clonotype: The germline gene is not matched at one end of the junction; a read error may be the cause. As DNA, the CDR3 is TGTGCCAGTAGTGAGGTGGCAGGATCGAACACTGAAGCTTTCTTT. Amino acid sequence: CASSEVAGSNTEAFF. The V and J genes are TRBV6-4 and TRBJ1-1; D remains ambiguous. The CDR3 is 15 amino acids. Germline CDR1 MRHNA, CDR2 SNTAGT.

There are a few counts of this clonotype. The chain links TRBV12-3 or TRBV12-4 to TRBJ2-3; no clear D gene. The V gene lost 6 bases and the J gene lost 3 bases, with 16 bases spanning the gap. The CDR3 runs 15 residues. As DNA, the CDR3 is TGTGCCAGCAGCCCCGAGGAAGCGATGACAGATACGCAGTATTTT. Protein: CASSPEEAMTDTQYF.

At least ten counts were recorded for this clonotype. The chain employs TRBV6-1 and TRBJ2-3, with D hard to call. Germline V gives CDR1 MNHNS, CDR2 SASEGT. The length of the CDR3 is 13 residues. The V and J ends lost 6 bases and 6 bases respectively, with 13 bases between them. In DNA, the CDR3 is TGTGCCAGCAGGTCATTGATAGGTGATACGCAGTATTTT. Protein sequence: CASRSLIGDTQYF.

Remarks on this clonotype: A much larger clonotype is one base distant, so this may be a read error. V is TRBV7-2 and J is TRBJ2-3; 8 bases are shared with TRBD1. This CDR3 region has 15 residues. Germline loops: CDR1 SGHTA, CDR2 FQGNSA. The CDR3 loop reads CASSGDRGATDAQYF. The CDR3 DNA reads TGTGCCAGCAGCGGAGACAGGGGAGCCACAGATGCGCAGTATTTT.

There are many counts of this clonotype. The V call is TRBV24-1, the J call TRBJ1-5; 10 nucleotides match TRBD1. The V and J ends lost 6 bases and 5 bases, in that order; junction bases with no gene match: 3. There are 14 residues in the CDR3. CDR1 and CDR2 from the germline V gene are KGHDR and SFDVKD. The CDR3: CATSLGTGDQPQHF. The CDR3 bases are TGTGCCACCAGTTTAGGGACAGGGGATCAGCCCCAGCATTTT.

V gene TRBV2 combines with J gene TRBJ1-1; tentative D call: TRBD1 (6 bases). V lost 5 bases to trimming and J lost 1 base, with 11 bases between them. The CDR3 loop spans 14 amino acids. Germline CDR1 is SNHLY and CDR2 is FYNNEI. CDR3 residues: CASSTGFRNTEAFF. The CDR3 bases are TGTGCCAGCAGTACAGGGTTTAGGAACACTGAAGCTTTCTTT.

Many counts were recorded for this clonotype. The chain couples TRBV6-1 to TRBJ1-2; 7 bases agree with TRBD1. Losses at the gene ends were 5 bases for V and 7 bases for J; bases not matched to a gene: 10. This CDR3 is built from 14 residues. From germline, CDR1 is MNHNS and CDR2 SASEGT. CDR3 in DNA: TGTGCCAGCAGTCGCGCCGAGGGGGCGAGTGGCTACACCTTC. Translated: CASSRAEGASGYTF.

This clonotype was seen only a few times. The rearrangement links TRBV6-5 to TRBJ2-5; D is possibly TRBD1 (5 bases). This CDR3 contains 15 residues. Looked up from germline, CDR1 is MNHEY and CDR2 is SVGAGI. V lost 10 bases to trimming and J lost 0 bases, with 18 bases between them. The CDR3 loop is CAITESTADQETQYF. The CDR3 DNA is TGTGCCATCACCGAGTCGACAGCTGACCAAGAGACCCAGTACTTC.

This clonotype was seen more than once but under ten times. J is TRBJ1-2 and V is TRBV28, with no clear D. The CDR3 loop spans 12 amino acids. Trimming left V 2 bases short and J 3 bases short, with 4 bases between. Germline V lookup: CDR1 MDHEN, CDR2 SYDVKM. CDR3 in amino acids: CASSLGHYGYTF. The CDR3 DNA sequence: TGTGCCAGCAGTTTAGGCCACTATGGCTACACCTTC.

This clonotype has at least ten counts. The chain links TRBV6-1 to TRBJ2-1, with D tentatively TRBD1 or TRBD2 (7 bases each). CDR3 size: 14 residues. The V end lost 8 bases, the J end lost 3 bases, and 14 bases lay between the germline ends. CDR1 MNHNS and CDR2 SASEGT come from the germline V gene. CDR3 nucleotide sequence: TGTGCCAGCTCCCCAGGGGGGGTCTACAATGAGCAGTTCTTC. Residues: CASSPGGVYNEQFF.

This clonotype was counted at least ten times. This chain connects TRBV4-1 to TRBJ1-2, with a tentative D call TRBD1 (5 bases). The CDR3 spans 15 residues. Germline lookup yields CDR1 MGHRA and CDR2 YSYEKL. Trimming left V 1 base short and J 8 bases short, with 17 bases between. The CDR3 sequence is CASSQGSGPQFGYTF. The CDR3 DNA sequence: TGCGCCAGCAGCCAAGGTTCGGGGCCGCAGTTCGGCTACACCTTC.

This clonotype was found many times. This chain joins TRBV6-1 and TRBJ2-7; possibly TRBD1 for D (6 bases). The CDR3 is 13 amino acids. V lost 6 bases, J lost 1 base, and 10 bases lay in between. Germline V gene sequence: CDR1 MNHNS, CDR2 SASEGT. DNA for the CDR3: TGTGCCAGCAGCACGGACAGTTCCTACGAGCAGTACGTC. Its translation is CASSTDSSYEQYV.

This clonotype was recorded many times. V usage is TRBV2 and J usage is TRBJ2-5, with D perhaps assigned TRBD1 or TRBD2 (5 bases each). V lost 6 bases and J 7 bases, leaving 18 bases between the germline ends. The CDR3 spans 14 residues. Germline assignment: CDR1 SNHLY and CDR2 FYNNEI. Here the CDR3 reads CASSAGWRTLTQYF. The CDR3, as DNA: TGTGCCAGCAGCGCAGGGTGGAGGACACTGACCCAGTACTTC.

CDR3 in amino acids: CASSEVLGFAKNIQYF. The CDR3 DNA reads as TGTGCCAGCAGTGAAGTATTGGGGTTTGCCAAAAACATTCAGTACTTC. The chain has TRBV6-1 and TRBJ2-4; D is undetermined. The CDR3 loop spans 16 amino acids. The V end lost 1 base, the J end lost 1 base, and 11 bases lay between the germline ends. Germline V CDR1 and CDR2: MNHNS, SASEGT.

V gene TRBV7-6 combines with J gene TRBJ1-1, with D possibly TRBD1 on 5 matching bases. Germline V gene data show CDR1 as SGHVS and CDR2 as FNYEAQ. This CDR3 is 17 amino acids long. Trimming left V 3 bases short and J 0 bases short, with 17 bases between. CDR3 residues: CASSLRGFLSMNTEAFF. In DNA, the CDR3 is TGTGCCAGCAGCTTGAGGGGCTTTTTGTCGATGAACACTGAAGCTTTCTTT.

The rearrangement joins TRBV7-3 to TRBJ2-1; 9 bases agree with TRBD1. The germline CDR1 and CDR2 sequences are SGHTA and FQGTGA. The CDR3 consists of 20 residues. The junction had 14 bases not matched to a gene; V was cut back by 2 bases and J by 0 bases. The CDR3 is CASSLLGTGRTPSSYNEQFF. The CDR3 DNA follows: TGTGCCAGCAGCTTACTGGGGACAGGGCGGACTCCTAGCTCCTACAATGAGCAGTTCTTC. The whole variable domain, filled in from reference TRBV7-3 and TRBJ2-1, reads GAGVSQTPSNKVTEKGKYVELRCDPISGHTALYWYRQSLGQGPEFLIYFQGTGAADDSGLPNDRFFAVRPEGSVSTLKIQRTERGDSAVYLCASSLLGTGRTPSSYNEQFFGPGTRLTVL.

The CDR3 DNA reads as TGTGCCAGCAGCCCCCTTGGGACAGGGGGCTCAAAGAACACTGAAGCTTTCTTT. It specifies CASSPLGTGGSKNTEAFF. The genes are TRBV6-1 and TRBJ1-1, with 12 bases lining up with TRBD1. Germline CDR1 MNHNS, CDR2 SASEGT. The junction had 12 bases not matched to a gene; V was cut back by 6 bases and J by 1 base. The CDR3 is 18 amino acids.

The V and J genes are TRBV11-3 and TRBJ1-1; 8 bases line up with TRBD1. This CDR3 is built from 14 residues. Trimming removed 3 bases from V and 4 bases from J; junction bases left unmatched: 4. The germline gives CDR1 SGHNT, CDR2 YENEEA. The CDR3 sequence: CASSFKDRGTEAFF. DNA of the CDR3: TGTGCCAGCAGCTTCAAAGACAGGGGCACTGAAGCTTTCTTT.

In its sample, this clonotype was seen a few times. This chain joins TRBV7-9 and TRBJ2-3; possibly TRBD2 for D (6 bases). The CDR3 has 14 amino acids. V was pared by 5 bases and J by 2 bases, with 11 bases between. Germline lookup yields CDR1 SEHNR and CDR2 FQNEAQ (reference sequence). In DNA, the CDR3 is TGTGCCAGCAGCCCCCGGGACTCCACAGATACGCAGTATTTT. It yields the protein CASSPRDSTDTQYF.

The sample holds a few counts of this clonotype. The CDR3 sequence: CASSRFRQGEQYV. The CDR3 coding sequence is TGTGCCAGCAGTCGGTTCCGTCAGGGTGAGCAGTACGTC. The chain has TRBV6-5 and TRBJ2-7; perhaps TRBD1 as D (5 bases). Germline V lookup: CDR1 MNHEY, CDR2 SVGAGI. The CDR3 is 13 amino acids. V dropped 5 bases and J dropped 7 bases, with 15 bases sitting between them.

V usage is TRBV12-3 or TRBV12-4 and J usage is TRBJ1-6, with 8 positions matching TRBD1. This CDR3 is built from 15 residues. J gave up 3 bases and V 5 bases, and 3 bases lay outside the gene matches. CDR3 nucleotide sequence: TGTGCCAGCAGTGGGGACAGGCGCTATAATTCACCCCTCCACTTT. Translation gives CASSGDRRYNSPLHF.